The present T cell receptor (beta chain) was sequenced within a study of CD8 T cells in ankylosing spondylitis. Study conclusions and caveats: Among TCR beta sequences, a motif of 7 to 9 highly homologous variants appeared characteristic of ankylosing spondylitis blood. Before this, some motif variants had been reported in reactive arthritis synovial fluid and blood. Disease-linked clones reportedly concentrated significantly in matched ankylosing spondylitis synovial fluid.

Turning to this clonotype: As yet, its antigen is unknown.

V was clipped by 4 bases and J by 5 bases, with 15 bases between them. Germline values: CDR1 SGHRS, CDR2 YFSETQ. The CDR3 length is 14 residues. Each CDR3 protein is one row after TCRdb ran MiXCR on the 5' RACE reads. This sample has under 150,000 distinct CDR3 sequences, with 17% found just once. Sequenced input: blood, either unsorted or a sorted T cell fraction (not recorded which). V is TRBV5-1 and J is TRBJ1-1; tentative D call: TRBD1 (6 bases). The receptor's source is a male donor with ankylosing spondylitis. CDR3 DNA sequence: TGCGCCAGCAGCCCCGGGCGGGGGCGGACTGAAGCTTTCTTT. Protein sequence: CASSPGRGRTEAFF.